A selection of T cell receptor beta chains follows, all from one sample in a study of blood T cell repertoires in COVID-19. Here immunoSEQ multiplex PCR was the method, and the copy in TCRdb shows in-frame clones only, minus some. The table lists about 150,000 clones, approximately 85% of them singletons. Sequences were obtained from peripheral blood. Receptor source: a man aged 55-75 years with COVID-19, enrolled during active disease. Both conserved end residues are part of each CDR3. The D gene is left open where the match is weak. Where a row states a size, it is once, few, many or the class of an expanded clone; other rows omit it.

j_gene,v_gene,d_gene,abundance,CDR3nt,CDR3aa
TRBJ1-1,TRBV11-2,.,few,TGTGCCAGCAGCTTAGCCCCCCAGAACACTGAAGCTTTCTTT,CASSLAPQNTEAFF
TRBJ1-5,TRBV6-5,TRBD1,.,TGTGCCAGCAGTTCTAAGAGGGGACAGAACAATCAGCCCCAGCATTTT,CASSSKRGQNNQPQHF
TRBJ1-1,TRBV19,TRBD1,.,TGTGCCAGTAGTGGCAAGGGACAGACTATAGACCCGAACACTGAAGCTTTCTTT,CASSGKGQTIDPNTEAFF
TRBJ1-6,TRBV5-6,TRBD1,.,TGTGCCAGCAGCTTGGGCGGGACAGTGAATTCACCCCTCCACTTT,CASSLGGTVNSPLHF
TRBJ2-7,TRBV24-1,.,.,TGTGCCACCAGTGATGGGCGGGACGACTCCTACGAGCAGTACTTC,CATSDGRDDSYEQYF
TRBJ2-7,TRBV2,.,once,TGTGCCAGCAGTGTTGACAGGATCATCGAGCAGTACTTC,CASSVDRIIEQYF
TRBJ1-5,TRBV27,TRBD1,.,TGTGCCAGCAGTCCCGGGACAGGGGGCCCCAATCAGCCCCAGCATTTT,CASSPGTGGPNQPQHF
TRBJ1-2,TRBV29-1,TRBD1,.,TGCAGCGCTTGGACAGGGGGCGCATCGGGCTACACCTTC,CSAWTGGASGYTF
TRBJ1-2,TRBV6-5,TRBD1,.,TGTGCCAGCAGAGTTGGGACAGCTGCTAACTATGGCTACACCTTC,CASRVGTAANYGYTF
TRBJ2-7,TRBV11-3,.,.,TGTGCCAGCAGCCCCAGGGGGGCCAACTCCTACGAGCAGTACTTC,CASSPRGANSYEQYF
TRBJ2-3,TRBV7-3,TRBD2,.,TGTGCCAGCAGCACGAGGACTAGCCTCACAGATACGCAGTATTTT,CASSTRTSLTDTQYF
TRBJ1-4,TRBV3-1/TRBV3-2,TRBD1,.,TGTGCCAGCAGCCCCAGGGGGGTGCGCGAAAAACTGTTTTTT,CASSPRGVREKLFF
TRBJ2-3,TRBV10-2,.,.,TGCGCCAGCACTACTAAATCTAGCACAGATACGCAGTATTTT,CASTTKSSTDTQYF
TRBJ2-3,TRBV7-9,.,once,TGTGCCAGCAGCTTAGGTTCAGGGGGGAAAGTAACTAGCACAGATACGCAGTATTTT,CASSLGSGGKVTSTDTQYF
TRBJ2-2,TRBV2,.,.,TGTGCCAGCAGTGACCCGGGGACACTTAATCCTAACACCGGGGAGCTGTTTTTT,CASSDPGTLNPNTGELFF
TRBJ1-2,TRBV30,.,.,TGTGCCTGGAGTGGGAACAGGGCGTATGGCTACACCTTC,CAWSGNRAYGYTF
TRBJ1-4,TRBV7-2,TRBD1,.,TGTGCCAGCAGCTTAGATGGCAGGGGGCGTTCTAATGAAAAACTGTTTTTT,CASSLDGRGRSNEKLFF
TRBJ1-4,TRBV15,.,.,TGTGCCACCAGCAGAGAATACGGACAGCCTAATGAAAAACTGTTTTTT,CATSREYGQPNEKLFF
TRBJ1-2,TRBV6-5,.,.,TGTGCCAGCAGAGACGCAGTTACCGGGACAAGGGGCTACACCTTC,CASRDAVTGTRGYTF